Described below is a single TCR beta chain sequence and its context. Its antigen is as yet unknown. The data were obtained in a study of graft-versus-host responses after intestinal transplantation. The CDR3 length is 15 residues. Germline V gene sequence: CDR1 LGHNA, CDR2 YSLEER. The V segment lost 1 base and the J segment 1 base; nucleotides outside the gene matches: 0. Produced via immunoSEQ multiplex PCR; TCRdb's table is partial and in-frame only. The sample has around 99,000 clones; 93% are singletons. This clonotype was sampled from a human donor who received an intestinal transplant. This specimen was unstimulated CD8+ T cells sorted from spleen or lymph node cells, taken before intestinal transplant. This sequence joins TRBV4-3 and TRBJ1-5; TRBD1 matches 8 bases. In DNA form, the CDR3 reads TGCGCCAGCAGCCAAGGGACAGGGAGCAATCAGCCCCAGCATTTT. Its translation: CASSQGTGSNQPQHF.